These 8 T cell receptor beta chains originate from one sample sequenced in a study of T cell repertoires in cytomegalovirus infection. TCRdb analysed the reads with MiXCR anew, one entry per CDR3 protein. The sample carries 700,000 to 900,000 distinct CDR3 sequences, almost 30% recorded once. These receptors are not linked to any known antigen. This specimen consisted of cultured CD8+ T cells from PBMCs, obtained from culture after CMV antigen stimulation. These receptors were obtained from a human donor in good health (CMV status not recorded). Some clones in this sample may be carry-over from other donors' samples.

This chain links TRBV7-9 with TRBJ2-1; unclear D gene. The CDR3 runs 15 residues. The V end lost 1 base, the J end lost 7 bases, and 14 bases lay between the germline ends. The germline CDR1 and CDR2 sequences are SEHNR and FQNEAQ (reference sequence). The CDR3 region has the DNA TGTGCCAGCAGCTTAGGGGGATTAATGGGGAATGAGCAGTTCTTC. Encoded protein: CASSLGGLMGNEQFF.

This sequence joins TRBV5-1 and TRBJ2-2, with D possibly being TRBD1 (5 bases). The CDR3 loop spans 12 amino acids. Germline V gene sequence: CDR1 SGHRS, CDR2 YFSETQ. Trimming removed 0 bases from V and 11 bases from J, with 8 bases in between. This chain's CDR3 is CASSLARAELFF. The DNA of the CDR3 is TGCGCCAGCAGCTTGGCCAGGGCTGAGCTGTTTTTT.

J is TRBJ2-5 and V is TRBV6-5; D is uncertain. Germline V gene sequence: CDR1 MNHEY, CDR2 SVGAGI. The CDR3 has 12 amino acids. V dropped 7 bases and J dropped 5 bases, with 11 bases sitting between them. CDR3 coding DNA: TGTGCCAGCAACCCCCTGGGGGAGACCCAGTACTTC. Translated, it gives CASNPLGETQYF.

This clonotype was recorded a few times. This rearrangement joins TRBV25-1 to TRBJ2-5; tentatively, D is TRBD1 (6 bases). V was pared by 4 bases and J by 6 bases, with 15 bases between. Germline V lookup: CDR1 MGHDK, CDR2 SYGVNS. This CDR3 has 14 residues. CDR3 in amino acids: CASSARDTLKTQYF. CDR3 nucleotide sequence: TGTGCCAGCAGTGCGAGGGACACGTTGAAGACCCAGTACTTC.

The genes are TRBV11-2 and TRBJ1-1, with D perhaps matching TRBD1 (6 bases). Germline V gene sequence: CDR1 SGHAT, CDR2 FQNNGV. Trimming took off 4 bases at V and 7 bases at J, with 7 bases between the two ends. The CDR3 totals 11 residues. The CDR3 region has the DNA TGTGCCAGCAGCTCACAGGGTGAAGCTTTCTTT. This gives the protein CASSSQGEAFF.

This clonotype was recorded at least ten times. The chain is built from TRBV7-2 and TRBJ2-1; D is ambiguous. Germline V CDR1 and CDR2: SGHTA, FQGNSA. Deletions cut 4 bases from V and 3 bases from J, with 10 bases between. CDR3 length: 14 amino acids. Here the CDR3 DNA reads TGTGCCAGCAGCTACGCAGGACGCTACAATGAGCAGTTCTTC. As protein: CASSYAGRYNEQFF.

This clonotype was observed a handful of times. One end of the junction varies from germline; a read error may be responsible. The chain has TRBV4-1 and TRBJ2-2; unclear D gene. Per the germline V gene, CDR1 is MGHRA and CDR2 is YSYEKL. The CDR3 is 14 residues long. DNA of the CDR3: TGTGCCAGCAGCCAATCTTTGTCTAGCGGGGAGCTGTTTTTT. Translation gives CASSQSLSSGELFF.

This clonotype showed up just a few times. The J gene is TRBJ1-2, the V gene TRBV7-6; a possible D gene is TRBD1 (5 bases). V lost 5 bases and J 3 bases, leaving 16 bases between the germline ends. CDR3 length: 15 amino acids. The germline CDR1 and CDR2 sequences are SGHVS and FNYEAQ. CDR3 in DNA: TGTGCCAGCAGCCCTGGGGCCACACTGCACTATGGCTACACCTTC. Its translation is CASSPGATLHYGYTF. The full variable domain, in which reference TRBV7-6 and TRBJ1-2 provide the parts outside the CDR3, is GAGVSQSPRYKVTKRGQDVALRCDPISGHVSLYWYRQALGQGPEFLTYFNYEAQQDKSGLPNDRFSAERPEGSISTLTIQRTEQRDSAMYRCASSPGATLHYGYTFGSGTRLTVV.